What follows are 14 T cell receptor beta chains derived from one specimen sequenced in a study of CD8 T cells in ankylosing spondylitis. Study conclusions and caveats: Characteristic, it appeared, of ankylosing spondylitis blood was a TCR beta motif of eight or nine highly homologous variants.

Their specific antigens are unknown. TCRdb analysed the 5' RACE reads with MiXCR anew, one entry per CDR3 protein. The table records some 840,000 distinct CDR3 sequences, over 9.5% of them present only once. Sequences were obtained from blood, either unsorted or a sorted T cell fraction (not recorded which). Receptors originate from a male donor with ankylosing spondylitis.

This clonotype has a handful of counts. The genes are TRBV4-1 and TRBJ2-3; D is unresolved. The ends were cut back, 3 bases at V and 6 bases at J, with 19 bases in the middle. The CDR3 extends over 16 amino acids. CDR1 MGHRA and CDR2 YSYEKL come from the germline V gene. CDR3 sequence reads: CASSHWTKEVKDTQYF. Written as DNA, the CDR3 is TGCGCCAGCAGCCATTGGACCAAAGAGGTCAAGGATACGCAGTATTTT.

This clonotype was observed a few times. V is TRBV5-4 and J is TRBJ2-7; D unclear. V lost 2 bases and J 1 base, leaving 13 bases between the germline ends. Germline V gives CDR1 SGHNT, CDR2 YYREEE (reference sequence). The CDR3 loop spans 15 amino acids. CDR3 coding DNA: TGTGCCAGCAGCTTTGGGATAGCTCGTTCCTACGAGCAGTACTTC. Its translation is CASSFGIARSYEQYF.

Only a few counts were recorded for this clonotype. V gene TRBV12-3 or TRBV12-4 combines with J gene TRBJ2-2; D is perhaps TRBD1 or TRBD2 (5 bases each). V was pared by 5 bases and J by 5 bases, with 9 bases between. The CDR3 covers 13 residues. The DNA for the CDR3 is TGTGCCAGCAGTGCCTGGGGGACCGGGGAGCTGTTTTTT. It codes for CASSAWGTGELFF.

The chain links TRBV6-2 or TRBV6-3 to TRBJ2-1; perhaps TRBD2 as D (5 bases). The CDR3 contains 13 residues. V lost 7 bases and J lost 6, with 13 bases in between. Germline V gene sequence: CDR1 MNHEY, CDR2 SVGEGT. The CDR3 region is CASKVLGSNEQFF. The CDR3 DNA is TGTGCCAGCAAAGTCTTAGGGAGCAATGAGCAGTTCTTC.

There are many counts of this clonotype. The chain is built from TRBV5-1 and TRBJ2-1; 11 nucleotides line up with TRBD2. From germline, CDR1 is SGHRS and CDR2 YFSETQ. Germline trimming cut 4 bases from V and 5 bases from J; bases unmatched to any gene: 8. The CDR3 loop spans 16 amino acids. The CDR3 loop is CASSHLTSGGNNEQFF. The DNA of the CDR3 is TGCGCCAGCAGCCATTTAACTAGCGGGGGAAACAATGAGCAGTTCTTC.

There are many counts of this clonotype. This rearrangement joins TRBV29-1 to TRBJ1-4; D ambiguous. The CDR3 is 13 residues long. V dropped 4 bases and J dropped 8 bases, with 14 bases sitting between them. Germline CDR1 and CDR2: SQVTM and ANQGSEA. This CDR3 reads CSVAARAGEKLFF. For the CDR3, the DNA is TGCAGCGTTGCGGCCCGTGCCGGGGAAAAACTGTTTTTT.

This clonotype has a handful of counts. V is TRBV3-1 and J is TRBJ2-7, with TRBD2 matching over 12 bases. The V gene's germline CDR1 is LGHDT and CDR2 YNNKEL (reference sequence). The junction had 5 bases not matched to a gene; V was cut back by 4 bases and J by 4 bases. The CDR3 is made up of 15 amino acids. CDR3 nucleotides: TGTGCCAGCAGCCCCCGGACTAGCGGGAAGTACGAGCAGTACTTC. It is translated as CASSPRTSGKYEQYF.

This clonotype was recorded at least ten times. The CDR3, as DNA: TGTGCCAGCAGCTTAAGCTCGGGGACAGGCCATGCCGGCGGCTACACCTTC. Its translation is CASSLSSGTGHAGGYTF. V usage is TRBV7-2 and J usage is TRBJ1-2; TRBD1 agrees at 8 bases. The CDR3 loop spans 17 amino acids. The junction had 16 bases not matched to a gene; V was cut back by 2 bases and J by 8 bases. Germline loops: CDR1 SGHTA, CDR2 FQGNSA.

The chain recombines TRBV7-8 with TRBJ2-5, with 9 bases identical to TRBD1. Per the germline V gene, CDR1 is SGHVS and CDR2 is FQNEAQ. The CDR3 spans 14 residues. V lost 8 bases and J lost 2; bases outside the gene matches: 6. Here the CDR3 DNA reads TGTGCCAGCTACCCCGGACAGGGGCAAGAGACCCAGTACTTC. It codes for CASYPGQGQETQYF.

The chain couples TRBV5-1 to TRBJ2-6; no definite D call. CDR1 and CDR2 from the germline V gene are SGHRS and YFSETQ. The CDR3 has 17 residues. V dropped 3 bases and J dropped 0 bases, with 13 bases sitting between them. CDR3 sequence (DNA): TGCGCCAGCAGCTCAACTCCCCTTAGCTCTGGGGCCAACGTCCTGACTTTC. As protein: CASSSTPLSSGANVLTF. Using reference TRBV5-1 and TRBJ2-6 for the parts outside the CDR3, the full variable domain is KAGVTQTPRYLIKTRGQQVTLSCSPISGHRSVSWYQQTPGQGLQFLFEYFSETQRNKGNFPGRFSGRQFSNSRSEMNVSTLELGDSALYLCASSSTPLSSGANVLTFGAGSRLTVL.

V is TRBV6-5 and J is TRBJ2-7, with a tentative D call TRBD2 (5 bases). The CDR3 totals 13 residues. From germline, CDR1 is MNHEY and CDR2 SVGAGI. Trimming took 2 bases from V and 7 from J, leaving 12 bases between them. CDR3 sequence: CASSYGLAGEQYF. The CDR3 bases are TGTGCCAGCAGTTACGGGCTAGCTGGGGAGCAGTACTTC.

This clonotype was detected only once. V usage is TRBV20-1 and J usage is TRBJ2-1; weak D call: TRBD2 (6 bases). This CDR3 is 16 amino acids long. Germline V CDR1 and CDR2: DFQATT, SNEGSKA (reference sequence). V lost 4 bases, J lost 3 bases, and 19 bases lay in between. The CDR3 sequence is CSATGSFRGGYNEQFF. CDR3 in DNA: TGCAGTGCTACAGGCTCCTTTCGGGGAGGCTACAATGAGCAGTTCTTC.

The chain joins TRBV24-1 to TRBJ2-2; unclear D gene. Germline assignment: CDR1 KGHDR and CDR2 SFDVKD. V was cut by 1 base and J by 3 bases, with 8 bases left in between. The CDR3 spans 15 residues. The CDR3 protein is CATSDLPRYTGELFF. CDR3 bases: TGTGCCACCAGTGATTTACCCAGATACACCGGGGAGCTGTTTTTT.

Worth noting for this clonotype: Sequence at one end of the junction differs from germline and may be a read error. The V call is TRBV5-1, the J call TRBJ2-5; D remains ambiguous. The germline gives CDR1 SGHRS, CDR2 YFSETQ. This CDR3 comprises 13 residues. The CDR3 loop reads CASCFGPQETQYF. As DNA, the CDR3 is TGCGCCAGCTGCTTTGGTCCCCAAGAGACCCAGTACTTC.